This T cell receptor beta chain was recovered during a study of cytomegalovirus exposure and HLA in healthy donors. Points on this clone: Other DNA sequences in this sample translate to the same CDR3.

Deletions cut 1 base from V and 3 bases from J, with 6 bases between. The CDR3 is 13 amino acids. CDR1 and CDR2 (germline): SGHTA, FQGNSA. PCR employed 60 Vbeta and 13 Jbeta primers. This table comes from immunoSEQ multiplex PCR, and its TCRdb copy is limited to in-frame clones, with some not included. The sample yields about 130,000 clones, approximately 81% seen once. The sequence came from a male donor in good health and CMV-seronegative. The rearrangement uses TRBV7-2 and TRBJ2-5; D might be TRBD2 (6 bases). Sequencing was done on a sample of PBMCs. CDR3 protein: CASSLGTKETQYF. CDR3 in DNA: TGTGCCAGCAGCTTAGGGACTAAAGAGACCCAGTACTTC.